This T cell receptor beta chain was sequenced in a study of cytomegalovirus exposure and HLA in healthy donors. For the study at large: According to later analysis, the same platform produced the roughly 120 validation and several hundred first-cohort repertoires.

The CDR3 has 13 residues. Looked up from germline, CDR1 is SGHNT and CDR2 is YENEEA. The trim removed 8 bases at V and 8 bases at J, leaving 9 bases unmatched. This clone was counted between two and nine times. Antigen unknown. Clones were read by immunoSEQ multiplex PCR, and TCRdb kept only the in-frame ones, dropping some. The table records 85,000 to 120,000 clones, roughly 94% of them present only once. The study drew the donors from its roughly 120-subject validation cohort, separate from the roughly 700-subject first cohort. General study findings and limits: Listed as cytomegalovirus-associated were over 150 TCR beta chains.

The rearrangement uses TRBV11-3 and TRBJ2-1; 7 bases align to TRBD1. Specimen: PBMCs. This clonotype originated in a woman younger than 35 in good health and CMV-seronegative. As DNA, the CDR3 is TGTGCCAGCTCCACGGGCCAGGGGGATGAGCAGTTCTTC. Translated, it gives CASSTGQGDEQFF.